This T cell receptor (beta chain) was documented in a study of PD-L1 blockade in urothelial cancer. Looked up from germline, CDR1 is SGHVS and CDR2 is FQNEAQ. The trim removed 5 bases at V and 2 bases at J, leaving 6 bases unmatched. This CDR3 comprises 16 residues. This table comes from immunoSEQ multiplex PCR, and its TCRdb copy is limited to in-frame clones, with some not included. The sample carries tens of thousands of clones, around 84% recorded once. This chain uses TRBV7-8 with TRBJ2-3, with TRBD2 identical over 11 bases. The receptor was isolated from a man over 45 with urothelial cancer. This sample comprised PBMCs, obtained around atezolizumab (anti-PD-L1) treatment. The CDR3 DNA is TGTGCCAGCAGCCCATGGACTAGCGGGTACACAGATACGCAGTATTTT. This codes for CASSPWTSGYTDTQYF.